The present entry profiles one T cell receptor (beta chain) with its context. What it binds is unknown. Libraries of TCR beta came from quantitative 5'-RACE with molecular barcodes. Using its own MiXCR run on the 5' RACE reads, TCRdb lists one record per CDR3 protein. The sample carries some 130,000 distinct CDR3 sequences, around 6.6% recorded once. The CDR3 has 14 residues. CDR1 SGHVS and CDR2 FNYEAQ come from the germline V gene. Trimming removed 0 bases at V and 6 bases at J, with 8 bases between. This record belongs to a study of CD8 T cells in ankylosing spondylitis. Study results and limitations: The authors reported significant enrichment of disease-linked clones in matched ankylosing spondylitis synovial fluid.

The TCR comes from a female donor with ankylosing spondylitis or in good health (not recorded which). Specimen: blood, either unsorted or a sorted T cell fraction (not recorded which). The gene calls are TRBV7-6 and TRBJ2-2; D uncertain. The CDR3 DNA follows: TGTGCCAGCAGCTTAGCTGTCCAATCCGGGGAGCTGTTTTTT. Its translation is CASSLAVQSGELFF.